Reported below is one TCR beta chain. Antigen unknown. This CDR3 comprises 14 residues. Germline CDR1 SGHTS, CDR2 YDEGEE. Trimming removed 5 bases from V and 0 bases from J; junction bases left unmatched: 3. This sample is part of a study of cytomegalovirus exposure and HLA in healthy donors. PCR was performed using 60 Vbeta and 13 Jbeta primers. Sequencing used immunoSEQ multiplex PCR; TCRdb keeps in-frame clones, though not all of them. This table has about 140,000 clones, roughly four fifths appearing once. The study, taken as a whole, reports: It was reported that TCR beta sequences correctly inferred the HLA-A and HLA-B alleles for most subjects. The classifier was said to identify cytomegalovirus status with high specificity and sensitivity. There were several of the most significant clusters that appeared linked to common viral pathogens in a later analysis.

This TCR was sampled from a man in his late teens or twenties in good health and CMV-seropositive. The sequencing input was PBMCs. The rearrangement links TRBV5-8 to TRBJ1-1, with 8 positions matching TRBD1. This chain's CDR3 is CASRRTGMNTEAFF. The CDR3 DNA reads TGTGCCAGCAGGAGGACAGGGATGAACACTGAAGCTTTCTTT.